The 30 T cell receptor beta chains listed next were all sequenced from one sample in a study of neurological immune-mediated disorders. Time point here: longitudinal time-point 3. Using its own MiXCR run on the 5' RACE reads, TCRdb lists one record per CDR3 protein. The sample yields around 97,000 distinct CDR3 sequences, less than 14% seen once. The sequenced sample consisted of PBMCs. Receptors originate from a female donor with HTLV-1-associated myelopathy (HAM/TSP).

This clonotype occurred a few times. CDR3 coding DNA: TGCAGTGCTAGTGTGGGGGGGACTGCCTACGAGCAGTACTTC. It encodes CSASVGGTAYEQYF. This chain connects TRBV20-1 to TRBJ2-7, with 7 bases matching TRBD2. The ends lost 3 bases at V and 2 bases at J; junction bases unmatched: 7. The CDR3 covers 14 residues. Germline CDR1 DFQATT, CDR2 SNEGSKA (reference sequence).

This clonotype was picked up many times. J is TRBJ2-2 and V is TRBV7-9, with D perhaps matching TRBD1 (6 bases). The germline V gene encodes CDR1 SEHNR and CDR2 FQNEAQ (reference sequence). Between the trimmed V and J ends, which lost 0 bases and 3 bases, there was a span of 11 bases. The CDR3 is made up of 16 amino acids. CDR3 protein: CASSLAGAGDTGELFF. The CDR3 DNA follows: TGTGCCAGCAGCTTAGCGGGGGCCGGAGACACCGGGGAGCTGTTTTTT.

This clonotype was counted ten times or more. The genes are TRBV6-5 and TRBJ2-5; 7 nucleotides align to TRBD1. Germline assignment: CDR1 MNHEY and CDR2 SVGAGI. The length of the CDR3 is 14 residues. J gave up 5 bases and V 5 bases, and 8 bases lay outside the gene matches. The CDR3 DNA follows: TGTGCCAGCAGTATAGGAAGACAGGGTGAGACCCAGTACTTC. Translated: CASSIGRQGETQYF.

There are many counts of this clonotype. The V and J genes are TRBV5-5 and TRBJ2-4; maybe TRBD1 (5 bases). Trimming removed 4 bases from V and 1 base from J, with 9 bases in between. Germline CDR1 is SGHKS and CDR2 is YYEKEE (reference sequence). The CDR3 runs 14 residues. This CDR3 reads CASSPGSAKNIQYF. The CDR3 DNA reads TGTGCCAGCAGCCCAGGGTCTGCCAAAAACATTCAGTACTTC.

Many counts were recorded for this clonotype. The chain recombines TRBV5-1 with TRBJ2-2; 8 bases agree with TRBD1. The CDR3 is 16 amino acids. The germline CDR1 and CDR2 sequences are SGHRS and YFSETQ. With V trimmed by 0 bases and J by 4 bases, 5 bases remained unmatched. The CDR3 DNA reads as TGCGCCAGCAGCTTGGCGCAGGGGGCCGGCACCGGGGAGCTGTTTTTT. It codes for CASSLAQGAGTGELFF.

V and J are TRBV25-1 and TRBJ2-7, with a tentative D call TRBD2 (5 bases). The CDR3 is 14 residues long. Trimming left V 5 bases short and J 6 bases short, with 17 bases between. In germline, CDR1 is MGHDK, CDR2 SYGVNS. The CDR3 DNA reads TGTGCCAGCAGTCCCGGGGTGGACTCCCTCGAGCAGTACTTC. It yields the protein CASSPGVDSLEQYF.

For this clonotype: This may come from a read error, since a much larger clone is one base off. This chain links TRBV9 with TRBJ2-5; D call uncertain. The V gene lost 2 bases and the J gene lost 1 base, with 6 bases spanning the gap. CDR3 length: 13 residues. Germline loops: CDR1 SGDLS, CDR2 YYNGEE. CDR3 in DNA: TGTGCCAGCAGCGTCAACTGCCAAGAGACCCAGTACTTC. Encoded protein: CASSVNCQETQYF.

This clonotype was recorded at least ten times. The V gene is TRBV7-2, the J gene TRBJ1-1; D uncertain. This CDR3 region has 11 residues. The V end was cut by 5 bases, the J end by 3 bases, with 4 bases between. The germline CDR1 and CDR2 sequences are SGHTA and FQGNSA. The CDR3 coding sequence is TGTGCCAGCAGCCCATACACTGAAGCTTTCTTT. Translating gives CASSPYTEAFF. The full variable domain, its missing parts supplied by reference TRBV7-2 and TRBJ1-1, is GAGVSQSPSNKVTEKGKDVELRCDPISGHTALYWYRQSLGQGLEFLIYFQGNSAPDKSGLPSDRFSAERTGGSVSTLTIQRTQQEDSAVYLCASSPYTEAFFGQGTRLTVV.

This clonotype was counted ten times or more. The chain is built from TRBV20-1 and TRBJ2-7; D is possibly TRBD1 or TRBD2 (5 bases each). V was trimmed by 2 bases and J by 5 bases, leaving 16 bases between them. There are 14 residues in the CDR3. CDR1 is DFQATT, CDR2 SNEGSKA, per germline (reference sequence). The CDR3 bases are TGCAGTGCTAGACGTCCAGGGACCTTCAACGAGCAGTACTTC. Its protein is CSARRPGTFNEQYF.

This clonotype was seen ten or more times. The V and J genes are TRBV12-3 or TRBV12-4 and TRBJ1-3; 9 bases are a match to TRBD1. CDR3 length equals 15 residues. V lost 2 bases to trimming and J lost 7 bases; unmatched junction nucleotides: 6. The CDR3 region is CASSLQGTGLNTIYF. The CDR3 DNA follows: TGTGCCAGCAGTTTACAGGGGACAGGGCTGAACACCATATATTTT.

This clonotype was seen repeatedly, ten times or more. The chain's CDR3 is CASSVDAGRADTQYF. In DNA, the CDR3 is TGTGCCAGCAGCGTAGATGCAGGGCGGGCAGATACGCAGTATTTT. This chain connects TRBV9 to TRBJ2-3; D possibly matches TRBD1 or TRBD2 (5 bases each). The CDR3 extends over 15 amino acids. Germline V CDR1 and CDR2: SGDLS, YYNGEE. Trimming removed 0 bases at V and 4 bases at J, with 12 bases between.

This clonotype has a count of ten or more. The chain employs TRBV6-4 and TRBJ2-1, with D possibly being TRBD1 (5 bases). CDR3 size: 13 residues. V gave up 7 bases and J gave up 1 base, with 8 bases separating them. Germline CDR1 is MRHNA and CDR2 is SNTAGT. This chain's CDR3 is CASMDISYNEQFF. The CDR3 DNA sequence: TGTGCCAGCATGGACATTTCCTACAATGAGCAGTTCTTC.

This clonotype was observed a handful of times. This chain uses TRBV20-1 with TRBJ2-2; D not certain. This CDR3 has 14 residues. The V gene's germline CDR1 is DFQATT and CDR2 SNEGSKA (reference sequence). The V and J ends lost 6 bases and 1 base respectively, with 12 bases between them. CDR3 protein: CSAAQLLNTGELFF. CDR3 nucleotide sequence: TGCAGTGCGGCACAGCTACTGAACACCGGGGAGCTGTTTTTT.

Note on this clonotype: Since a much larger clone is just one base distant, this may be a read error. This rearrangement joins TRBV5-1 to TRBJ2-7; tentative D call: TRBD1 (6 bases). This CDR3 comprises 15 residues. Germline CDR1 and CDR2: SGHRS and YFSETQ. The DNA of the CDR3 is TGCTCCAGCAGCTTGGCCCCAGGGGATTTTTTTGAGCAGTACTTC. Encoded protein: CSSSLAPGDFFEQYF. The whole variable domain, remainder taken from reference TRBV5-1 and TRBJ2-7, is KAGVTQTPRYLIKTRGQQVTLSCSPISGHRSVSWYQQTPGQGLQFLFEYFSETQRNKGNFPGRFSGRQFSNSRSEMNVSTLELGDSALYLCSSSLAPGDFFEQYFGPGTRLTVT.

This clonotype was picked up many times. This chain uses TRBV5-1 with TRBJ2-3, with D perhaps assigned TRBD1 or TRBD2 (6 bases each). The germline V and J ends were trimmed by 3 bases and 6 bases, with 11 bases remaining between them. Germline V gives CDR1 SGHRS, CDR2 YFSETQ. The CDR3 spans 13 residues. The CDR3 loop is CASSWGADDTQYF. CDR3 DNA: TGCGCCAGCAGCTGGGGGGCCGATGATACGCAGTATTTT.

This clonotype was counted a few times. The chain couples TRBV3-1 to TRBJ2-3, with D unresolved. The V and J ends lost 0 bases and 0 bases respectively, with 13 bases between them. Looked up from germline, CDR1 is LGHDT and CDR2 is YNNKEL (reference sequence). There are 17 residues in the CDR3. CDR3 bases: TGTGCCAGCAGCCAAGATGATACGTTAGGAAGCACAGATACGCAGTATTTT. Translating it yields CASSQDDTLGSTDTQYF.

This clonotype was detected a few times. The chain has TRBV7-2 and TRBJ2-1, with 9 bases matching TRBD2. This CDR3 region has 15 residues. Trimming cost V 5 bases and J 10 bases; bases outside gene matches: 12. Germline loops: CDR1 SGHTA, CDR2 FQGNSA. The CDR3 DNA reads TGTGCCAGCAGCCCCGCGGCGGGAGGGCCGGTAGAGCAGTTCTTC. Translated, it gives CASSPAAGGPVEQFF.

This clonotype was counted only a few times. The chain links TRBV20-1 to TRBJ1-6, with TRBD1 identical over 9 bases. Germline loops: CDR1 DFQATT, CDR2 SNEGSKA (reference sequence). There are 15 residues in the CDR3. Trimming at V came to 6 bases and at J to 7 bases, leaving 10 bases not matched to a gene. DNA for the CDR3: TGCAGTGCACGAACCCGCACAGGGGGCAATTCACCCCTCCACTTT. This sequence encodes CSARTRTGGNSPLHF.

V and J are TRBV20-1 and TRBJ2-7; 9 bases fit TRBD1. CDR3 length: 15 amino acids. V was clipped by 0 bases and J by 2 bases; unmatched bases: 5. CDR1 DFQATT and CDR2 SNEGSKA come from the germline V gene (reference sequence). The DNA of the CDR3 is TGCAGTGCTAGAGAGCCGGACAGGGGAACCTACGAGCAGTACTTC. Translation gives CSAREPDRGTYEQYF.

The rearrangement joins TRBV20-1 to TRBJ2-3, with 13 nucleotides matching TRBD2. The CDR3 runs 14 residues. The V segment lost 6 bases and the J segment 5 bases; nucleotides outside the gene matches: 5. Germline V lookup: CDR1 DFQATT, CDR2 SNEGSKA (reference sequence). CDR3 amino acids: CSALLAGGQDTQYF. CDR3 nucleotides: TGCAGTGCCCTACTAGCGGGGGGGCAAGATACGCAGTATTTT.

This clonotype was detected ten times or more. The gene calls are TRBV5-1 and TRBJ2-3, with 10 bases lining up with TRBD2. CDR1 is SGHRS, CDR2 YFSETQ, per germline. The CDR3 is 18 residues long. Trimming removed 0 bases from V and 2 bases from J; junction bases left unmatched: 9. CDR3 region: CASSLGLAGAGNTDTQYF. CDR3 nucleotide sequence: TGCGCCAGCAGCTTGGGGCTAGCGGGGGCTGGTAACACAGATACGCAGTATTTT.

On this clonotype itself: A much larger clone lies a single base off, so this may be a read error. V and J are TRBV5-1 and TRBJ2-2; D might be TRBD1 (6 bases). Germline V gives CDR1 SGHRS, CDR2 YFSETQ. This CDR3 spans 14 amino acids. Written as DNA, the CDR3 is TGCACCAGCAGCTTAGGACAGACCACCGGGGAGCTGTTTTTT. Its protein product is CTSSLGQTTGELFF.

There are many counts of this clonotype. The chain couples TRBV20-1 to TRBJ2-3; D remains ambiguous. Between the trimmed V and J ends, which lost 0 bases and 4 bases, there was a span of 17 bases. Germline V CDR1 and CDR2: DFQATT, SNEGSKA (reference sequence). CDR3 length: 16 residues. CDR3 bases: TGCAGTGCTAGAGATCTTAAAAGATTTAACGCAGATACGCAGTATTTT. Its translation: CSARDLKRFNADTQYF.

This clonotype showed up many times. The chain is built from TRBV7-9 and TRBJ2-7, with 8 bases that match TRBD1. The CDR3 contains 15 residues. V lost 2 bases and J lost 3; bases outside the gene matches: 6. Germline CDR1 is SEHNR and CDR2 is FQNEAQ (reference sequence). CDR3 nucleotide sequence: TGTGCCAGCAGCTTACGGAAGACAGGGGTCTACGAGCAGTACTTC. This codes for CASSLRKTGVYEQYF.

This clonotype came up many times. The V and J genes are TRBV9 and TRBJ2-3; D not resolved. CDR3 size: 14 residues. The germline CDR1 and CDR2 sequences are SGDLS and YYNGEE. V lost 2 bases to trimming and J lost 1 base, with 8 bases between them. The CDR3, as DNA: TGTGCCAGCAGCGTGTACAGCCGCACAGATACGCAGTATTTT. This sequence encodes CASSVYSRTDTQYF. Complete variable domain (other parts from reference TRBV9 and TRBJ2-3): DSGVTQTPKHLITATGQRVTLRCSPRSGDLSVYWYQQSLDQGLQFLIQYYNGEERAKGNILERFSAQQFPDLHSELNLSSLELGDSALYFCASSVYSRTDTQYFGPGTRLTVL.

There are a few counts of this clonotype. CDR3 coding DNA: TGTGCCAGCAGCCTTCGACAGGGGCAGAATGAGCAGTTCTTC. Translation: CASSLRQGQNEQFF. The chain recombines TRBV7-2 with TRBJ2-1; TRBD1 matches at 8 bases. The CDR3 runs 14 residues. Germline assignment: CDR1 SGHTA and CDR2 FQGNSA. The ends lost 5 bases at V and 7 bases at J; junction bases unmatched: 7.

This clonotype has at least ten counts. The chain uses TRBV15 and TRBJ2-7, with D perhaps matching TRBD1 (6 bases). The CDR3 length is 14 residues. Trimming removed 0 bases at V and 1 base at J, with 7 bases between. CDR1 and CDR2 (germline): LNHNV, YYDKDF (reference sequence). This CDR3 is CATSRDRGSYEQYF. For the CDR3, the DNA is TGTGCCACCAGCAGAGACAGGGGATCCTACGAGCAGTACTTC.

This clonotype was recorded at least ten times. This CDR3 is CASSPGSSGAETQYF. The CDR3, as DNA: TGTGCCAGCAGCCCGGGGTCTAGCGGTGCGGAGACCCAGTACTTC. The chain is built from TRBV5-5 and TRBJ2-5, with TRBD2 matching over 7 bases. The CDR3 contains 15 residues. The germline V gene has CDR1 SGHKS and CDR2 YYEKEE (reference sequence). V lost 4 bases to trimming and J lost 5 bases; unmatched junction nucleotides: 11.

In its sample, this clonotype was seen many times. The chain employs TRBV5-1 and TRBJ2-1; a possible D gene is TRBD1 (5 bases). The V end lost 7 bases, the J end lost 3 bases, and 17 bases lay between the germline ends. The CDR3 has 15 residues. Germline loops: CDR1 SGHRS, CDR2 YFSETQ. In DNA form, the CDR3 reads TGCGCCAGCTACCCAGGGCCCCAGGTCTACAATGAGCAGTTCTTC. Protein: CASYPGPQVYNEQFF.

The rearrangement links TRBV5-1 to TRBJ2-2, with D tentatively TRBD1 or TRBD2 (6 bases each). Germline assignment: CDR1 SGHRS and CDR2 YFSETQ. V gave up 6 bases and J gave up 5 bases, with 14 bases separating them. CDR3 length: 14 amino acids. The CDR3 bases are TGCGCCAGCACCTTCTTAGGGGGGACCGGGGAGCTGTTTTTT. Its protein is CASTFLGGTGELFF. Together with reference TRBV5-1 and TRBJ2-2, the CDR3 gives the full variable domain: KAGVTQTPRYLIKTRGQQVTLSCSPISGHRSVSWYQQTPGQGLQFLFEYFSETQRNKGNFPGRFSGRQFSNSRSEMNVSTLELGDSALYLCASTFLGGTGELFFGEGSRLTVL.